This is a list of T cell receptor beta chains from one sample in a study of blood T cell repertoires in COVID-19. Sequencing was performed with immunoSEQ multiplex PCR; in TCRdb, only in-frame clones are kept and a portion is missing. The data show fewer than 350,000 clones, 86% seen once. Sequenced material: peripheral blood. The receptors here all came from a woman in her sixties or seventies with COVID-19, enrolled during active disease. The CDR3 runs from the conserved cysteine through the conserved F or W. A D gene is named only where the DNA matches it firmly. The size field is filled for only some rows; it gives once, few, many or a size class.

>TRBV29-1|once|NA|TRBJ2-2
CSVGADTGELFF
TGCAGCGTTGGGGCAGACACCGGGGAGCTGTTTTTT
>TRBV6-2/TRBV6-3|NA|NA|TRBJ2-7
CASSYEAGGQGRGEQYF
TGTGCCAGCAGTTACGAGGCCGGGGGGCAGGGAAGGGGCGAGCAGTACTTC
>TRBV25-1|NA|NA|TRBJ2-5
CASVSSGSQETQYF
TGTGCCAGCGTCAGCTCCGGGTCCCAAGAGACCCAGTACTTC
>TRBV14|NA|TRBD2|TRBJ2-2
CASSQLGRDTGELFF
TGTGCCAGCAGCCAATTGGGGAGGGACACCGGGGAGCTGTTTTTT
>TRBV28|NA|NA|TRBJ2-7
CASPRRGYEQYF
TGTGCCAGCCCTCGGAGGGGCTACGAGCAGTACTTC
>TRBV27|few|NA|TRBJ1-2
CASSYNSGSNGYTF
TGTGCCAGCAGTTACAACTCAGGGTCCAATGGCTACACCTTC
>TRBV30|NA|TRBD2|TRBJ2-7
CAWGSGGALYEQYF
TGTGCCTGGGGTAGCGGGGGGGCACTCTACGAGCAGTACTTC
>TRBV7-3|NA|NA|TRBJ1-1
CASSSDRNTEAFF
TGTGCCAGCAGCTCAGACAGGAACACTGAAGCTTTCTTT
>TRBV19|NA|NA|TRBJ2-2
CASIPNGRAENTGELFF
TGTGCCAGTATTCCCAATGGCAGGGCGGAAAACACCGGGGAGCTGTTTTTT
>TRBV5-4|NA|TRBD1|TRBJ2-1
CASSYNRGLGSYNEQFF
TGTGCCAGCAGCTATAACAGGGGGTTGGGCTCCTACAATGAGCAGTTCTTC
>TRBV23-1|NA|NA|TRBJ2-7
CASRLAGPGPYEQYF
TGCGCCAGCAGACTTGCGGGGCCAGGCCCCTACGAGCAGTACTTC
>TRBV7-2|NA|NA|TRBJ1-5
CASSSGQTNQPQHF
TGTGCCAGCAGCTCCGGACAGACCAATCAGCCCCAGCATTTT
>TRBV7-6|NA|TRBD2|TRBJ2-1
CASSATPGTRRDNEQFF
TGTGCCAGCAGCGCAACTCCCGGGACTAGACGGGACAATGAGCAGTTCTTC
>TRBV5-6|few|NA|TRBJ1-1
CASSWTGEAEAFF
TGTGCCAGCAGCTGGACCGGGGAGGCTGAAGCTTTCTTT
>TRBV6-2/TRBV6-3|NA|NA|TRBJ2-2
CASSYSGTEIGELFF
TGTGCCAGCAGTTACTCCGGGACTGAAATCGGGGAGCTGTTTTTT
>TRBV2|NA|TRBD1|TRBJ1-1
CASRDRVENTEAFF
TGTGCCAGCCGGGACAGGGTGGAGAACACTGAAGCTTTCTTT
>TRBV28|NA|TRBD1|TRBJ2-7
CASSLSGQGTYEQYF
TGTGCCAGCAGTTTGTCGGGACAGGGGACCTACGAGCAGTACTTC
>TRBV5-1|NA|NA|TRBJ2-3
CASSPGGPKTDTQYF
TGCGCCAGCAGCCCCGGGGGGCCGAAGACAGATACGCAGTATTTT
>TRBV15|NA|TRBD1|TRBJ2-7
CATSRGAAGGHGEQYF
TGTGCCACCAGCAGGGGGGCGGCAGGGGGCCACGGCGAGCAGTACTTC
>TRBV19|few|TRBD1|TRBJ1-2
CASSETGTGALYGYTF
TGTGCCAGTAGTGAAACCGGGACAGGGGCCCTCTATGGCTACACCTTC